This T cell receptor beta chain originates from a study of blood T cell repertoires in COVID-19. As for the study in general: Spain, Italy and the United States supplied samples that represented acute and convalescent COVID-19.

V shed 4 bases and J shed 3 bases, with 5 bases lying between them. CDR3 size: 11 residues. Per the original data handling: Estimation of nucleated cell counts was performed using reference gene primer amplification. Only in-frame clones appear in the TCRdb table, and some are missing; sequencing was by immunoSEQ multiplex PCR. Clonal size and the V and J genes are those of that table, whereas D and trimming came from the DNA. The profile shows about 140,000 clones, 65% to 85% of them singletons. This clone was observed a few times. Sequencing was done on a sample of peripheral blood. The origin of this receptor is a human donor in a cohort sampled during active COVID-19. The chain carries TRBV5-3 and TRBJ2-7; D ambiguous. TRBV5-3 is known as an ORF, though its function is uncertain. The CDR3 sequence is CARSAVYEQYF. CDR3 nucleotide sequence: TGTGCCAGAAGCGCGGTCTACGAGCAGTACTTC.